The rows below give T cell receptor beta chains drawn from one sample of a study of Ad26.COV2.S vaccination and SARS-CoV-2 variants. Here immunoSEQ multiplex PCR was the method, and the copy in TCRdb shows in-frame clones only, minus some. Of about 440,000 clones in the sample, roughly 91% were seen once. Material: peripheral blood, obtained in a trial of Ad26.COV2.S vaccine versus placebo. All receptors derive from a person between 18 and 59 years old who received the Ad26.COV2.S COVID-19 vaccine or a placebo. Each CDR3 is given with its conserved first and last residue. The size entry is marked missing in some rows and otherwise reads once, few, many or a size class.

v_call: TRBV7-9; clone_size: NA; j_call: TRBJ2-1; cdr3_aa: CASSPSTRNEQFF
v_call: TRBV19; clone_size: once; j_call: TRBJ2-5; cdr3_aa: CASNEGTGETQYF
v_call: TRBV18; clone_size: NA; j_call: TRBJ1-2; cdr3_aa: CASSLTGINYGYTF
v_call: TRBV6-2/TRBV6-3; clone_size: NA; j_call: TRBJ1-5; cdr3_aa: CASSYTAQPQHF
v_call: TRBV5-6; clone_size: NA; j_call: TRBJ2-7; cdr3_aa: CASSSGPYEQYF
v_call: TRBV7-2; clone_size: NA; j_call: TRBJ2-3; cdr3_aa: CASSLSGLRRDTQYF
v_call: TRBV18; clone_size: once; j_call: TRBJ1-1; cdr3_aa: CASSPQGDGTEAFF
v_call: TRBV18; clone_size: NA; j_call: TRBJ2-1; cdr3_aa: CASSPLLRSGRAAYNEQFF
v_call: TRBV5-4; clone_size: NA; j_call: TRBJ2-5; cdr3_aa: CASSWDRGQEETQYF
v_call: TRBV7-2; clone_size: once; j_call: TRBJ2-7; cdr3_aa: CASSGSDALYEQYF
v_call: TRBV28; clone_size: NA; j_call: TRBJ1-2; cdr3_aa: CASSVGTFYGYTF
v_call: TRBV5-1; clone_size: NA; j_call: TRBJ2-3; cdr3_aa: CASSFDGRAWGLDTQYF
v_call: TRBV27; clone_size: NA; j_call: TRBJ2-5; cdr3_aa: CASSPSLAGQETQYF
v_call: TRBV27; clone_size: NA; j_call: TRBJ2-6; cdr3_aa: CASSARRIPAGANVLTF
v_call: TRBV24-1; clone_size: NA; j_call: TRBJ2-1; cdr3_aa: CATSDPALGNDEQFF
v_call: TRBV18; clone_size: NA; j_call: TRBJ1-5; cdr3_aa: CASSPGRTNTNQPQHF
v_call: TRBV30; clone_size: NA; j_call: TRBJ2-6; cdr3_aa: CACGPGANVLTF
v_call: TRBV10-3; clone_size: NA; j_call: TRBJ1-1; cdr3_aa: CAISGGGWDTEAFF
v_call: TRBV11-2; clone_size: once; j_call: TRBJ2-5; cdr3_aa: CASSLPRWDYQETQYF
v_call: TRBV10-3; clone_size: once; j_call: TRBJ2-7; cdr3_aa: CATHPLAGGYEQYF
v_call: TRBV5-4; clone_size: NA; j_call: TRBJ1-6; cdr3_aa: CASSLDGNSPLHF
v_call: TRBV12-5; clone_size: NA; j_call: TRBJ2-2; cdr3_aa: CASGLQTSRYTGELFF
v_call: TRBV27; clone_size: NA; j_call: TRBJ2-1; cdr3_aa: CASSFLGTSGRWDEQFF
v_call: TRBV19; clone_size: NA; j_call: TRBJ1-1; cdr3_aa: CASSIRQIMNTEAFF
v_call: TRBV9; clone_size: NA; j_call: TRBJ2-7; cdr3_aa: CASSVTGVSNDEQYF